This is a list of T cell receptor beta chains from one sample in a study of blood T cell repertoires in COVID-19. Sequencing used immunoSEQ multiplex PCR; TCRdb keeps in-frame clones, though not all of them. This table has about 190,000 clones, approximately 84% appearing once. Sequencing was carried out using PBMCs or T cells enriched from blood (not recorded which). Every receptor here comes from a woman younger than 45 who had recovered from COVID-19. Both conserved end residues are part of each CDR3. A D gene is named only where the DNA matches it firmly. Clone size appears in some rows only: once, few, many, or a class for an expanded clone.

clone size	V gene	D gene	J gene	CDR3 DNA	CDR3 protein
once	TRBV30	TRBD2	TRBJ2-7	TGTGCCTGGAGTGTAGAAGCGGGGTTTAACTACGAGCAGTACTTC	CAWSVEAGFNYEQYF
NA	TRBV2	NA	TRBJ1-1	TGTGCCAGCAGTGAAAGGCCCGGGCCTAGGGGGTTGAACACTGAAGCTTTCTTT	CASSERPGPRGLNTEAFF
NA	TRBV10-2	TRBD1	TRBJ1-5	TGCGCCAGCAGTGACTCAACAGGGGGCGGTCAGCCCCAGCATTTT	CASSDSTGGGQPQHF
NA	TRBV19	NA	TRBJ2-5	TGTGCCAGTAGTATTTCTCCGGGAAAAGAGACCCAGTACTTC	CASSISPGKETQYF
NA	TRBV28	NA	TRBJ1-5	TGTGCCAGCAACGGGGTTCGGGGGGATCAGCCCCAGCATTTT	CASNGVRGDQPQHF
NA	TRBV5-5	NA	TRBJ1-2	TGTGCCAGCAGCTCCGCGGGGGGTAACTATGGCTACACCTTC	CASSSAGGNYGYTF
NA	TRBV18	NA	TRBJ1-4	TGTGCCAGCTCACCACCGGGAGGGAAACTGTTTTTT	CASSPPGGKLFF
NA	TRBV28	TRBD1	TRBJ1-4	TGTGCCAGCTTGGGACAGGGACGTGAAAAACTGTTTTTT	CASLGQGREKLFF
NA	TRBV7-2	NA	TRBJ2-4	TGTGCCAGCAGTCCAGCGGACAGAATAGCCAAAAACATTCAGTACTTC	CASSPADRIAKNIQYF
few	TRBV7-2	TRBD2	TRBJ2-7	TGTGCCAGCAGCTTAGTGAAGGGCGGGAGTGGGTACGAGCAGTACTTC	CASSLVKGGSGYEQYF
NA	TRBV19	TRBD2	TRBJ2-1	TGTGCCAGTAGTATCTATCTAGCGGGAGGGCCCATTGAGCAGTTCTTC	CASSIYLAGGPIEQFF
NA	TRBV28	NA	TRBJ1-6	TGTGCCAGCAGTTCCTTCGGGGGGCCCGGTTCACCCCTCCACTTT	CASSSFGGPGSPLHF
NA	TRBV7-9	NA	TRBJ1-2	TGTGCCAGCAGCTCCCCGGAGGGGCAGTTCTATGGCTACACCTTC	CASSSPEGQFYGYTF
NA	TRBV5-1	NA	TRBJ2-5	TGCGCCAGCAGCCCAGTGGCGGGGCAAGAGACCCAGTACTTC	CASSPVAGQETQYF
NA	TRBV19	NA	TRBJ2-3	TGTGCCAGCAGTACGGGAGTGGGCACAGATACGCAGTATTTT	CASSTGVGTDTQYF
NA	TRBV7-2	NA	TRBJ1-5	TGTGCCAGCAGCTTAGAGCAGGGTCAGCCCCAGCATTTT	CASSLEQGQPQHF
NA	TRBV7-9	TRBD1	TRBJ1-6	TGTGCCAGCAGCTCTCCATGGACCTTGACAGGGAATGCTTCACCCCTCCACTTT	CASSSPWTLTGNASPLHF
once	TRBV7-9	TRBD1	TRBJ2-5	TGTGCCAGCAGCTTTGAAGACAGGGGCAGGGCAGAGACCCAGTACTTC	CASSFEDRGRAETQYF
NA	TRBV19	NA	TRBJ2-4	TGTGCCAGTAGTATAGATCGTGACAAAATGCTAGCCAAAAACATTCAGTACTTC	CASSIDRDKMLAKNIQYF
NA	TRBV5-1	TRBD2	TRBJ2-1	TGCGCCAGCAGCTGGGCGGGAGGGGCGATTAATGAGCAGTTCTTC	CASSWAGGAINEQFF
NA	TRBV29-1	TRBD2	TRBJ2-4	TGCAGCGTTGAAGATCGGGGGGTAGCCAAAAACATTCAGTACTTC	CSVEDRGVAKNIQYF
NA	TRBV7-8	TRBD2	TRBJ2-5	TGTGCCAGCAGCTTTGGGGGGGGGAAAGAGACCCAGTACTTC	CASSFGGGKETQYF
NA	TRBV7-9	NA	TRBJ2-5	TGTGCCAGCACCGCTAGAGGCCAAGAGACCCAGTACTTC	CASTARGQETQYF
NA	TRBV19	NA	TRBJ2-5	TGTGCCAGTAGTCGGAACCAGGGGAAAGAGACCCAGTACTTC	CASSRNQGKETQYF
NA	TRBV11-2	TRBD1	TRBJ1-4	TGTGCCAGCAGCAGAACGGGACAGTGGACATGGTCTGAAAAACTGTTTTTT	CASSRTGQWTWSEKLFF
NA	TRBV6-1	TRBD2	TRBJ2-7	TGTGCCAGCAGTGAAGGGACTAGCGGGGACGAGCAGTACTTC	CASSEGTSGDEQYF
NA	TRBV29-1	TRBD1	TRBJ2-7	TGCAGCGTGAAGAACGGACAGGGGGAGACCGAGCAGTACTTC	CSVKNGQGETEQYF
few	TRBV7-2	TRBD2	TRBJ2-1	TGTGCCAGCAGCCCGGGACTAGAGGGTACGTATGAGCAGTTCTTC	CASSPGLEGTYEQFF
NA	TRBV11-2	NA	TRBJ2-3	TGTGCCAGCAGGGAGACAGGCACAGATACGCAGTATTTT	CASRETGTDTQYF
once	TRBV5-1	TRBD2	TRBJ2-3	TGCGCCAGCAGCTTGCGCAGGGAGGGGAATACGCAGTATTTT	CASSLRREGNTQYF
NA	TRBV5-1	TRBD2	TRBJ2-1	TGCGCCAGCAGGCGGGGCGGGAGCGGTAATGAGCAGTTCTTC	CASRRGGSGNEQFF
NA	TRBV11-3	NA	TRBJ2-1	TGTGCCAGCAGCTTGGGGGGGCTCAATGAGCAGTTCTTC	CASSLGGLNEQFF
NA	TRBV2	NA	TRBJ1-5	TGTGCCAGCAGTGAAGAGGGGCCGATTTATCAGCCCCAGCATTTT	CASSEEGPIYQPQHF
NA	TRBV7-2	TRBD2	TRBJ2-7	TGTGCCAGCAGCCGCACCGGGACTAGTGGCTACGAGCAGTACTTC	CASSRTGTSGYEQYF
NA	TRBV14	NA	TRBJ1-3	TGTGCCAGCAGCAGCAGGGCCGGAAACACCATATATTTT	CASSSRAGNTIYF
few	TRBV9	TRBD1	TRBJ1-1	TGTGCCAGCAGCGGAGGACAGGGGGCGCGCGTGAACACTGAAGCTTTCTTT	CASSGGQGARVNTEAFF
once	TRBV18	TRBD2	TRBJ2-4	TGTGCCAGCTCACCACTCGGGAACAGCGGGGAAAACATTCAGTACTTC	CASSPLGNSGENIQYF
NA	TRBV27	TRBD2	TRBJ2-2	TGTGCCAGCAGCCTCCTATTGCAGGGAGGGCACACCGGGGAGCTGTTTTTT	CASSLLLQGGHTGELFF
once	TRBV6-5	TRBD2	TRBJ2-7	TGTGCCACGAGAGGGACTAGCGGTTTCTCGGAGCAGTACTTC	CATRGTSGFSEQYF
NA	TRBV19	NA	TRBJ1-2	TGTGCCAGTAGTATCATGGGGCGGGAAGGCTACACCTTC	CASSIMGREGYTF
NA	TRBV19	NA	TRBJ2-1	TGTGCCAGTAGTAGGCTTCCCGATGAGCAGTTCTTC	CASSRLPDEQFF
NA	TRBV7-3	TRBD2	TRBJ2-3	TGTGCCAGCGGGCGGCGGGAGGGTGATACGCAGTATTTT	CASGRREGDTQYF
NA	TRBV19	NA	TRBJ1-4	TGTGCCAGTCGATTCCACAGGGTGGCGGGAAAACTGTTTTTT	CASRFHRVAGKLFF
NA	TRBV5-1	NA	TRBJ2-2	TGCGCCAGCAGCTCTTCGACAGGGAACACCGGGGAGCTGTTTTTT	CASSSSTGNTGELFF
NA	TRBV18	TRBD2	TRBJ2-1	TGTGCCAGCTCACCTCGGACTAGCCGGCCCAACAATGAGCAGTTCTTC	CASSPRTSRPNNEQFF
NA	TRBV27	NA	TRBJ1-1	TGTGCCAGCCGATCAGGGAACACTGAAGCTTTCTTT	CASRSGNTEAFF
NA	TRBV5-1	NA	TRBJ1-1	TGCGCCAGCAGCTTGGCCCCGGGGGTCGACACTGAAGCTTTCTTT	CASSLAPGVDTEAFF
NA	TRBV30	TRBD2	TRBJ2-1	TGTGCCTGGAGTGGTAGCGGGTACAATGAGCAGTTCTTC	CAWSGSGYNEQFF
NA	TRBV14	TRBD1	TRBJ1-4	TGTGCCAGCAGCCAAGATGGGGGACAGGGGAGTTACGAAAAACTGTTTTTT	CASSQDGGQGSYEKLFF
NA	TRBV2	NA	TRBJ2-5	TGTGCCAGCAGTGAACAGGGACTCGACAAAGAGACCCAGTACTTC	CASSEQGLDKETQYF
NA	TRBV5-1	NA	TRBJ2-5	TGCGCCAGCAGCTACCATCGGGAGACCCAGTACTTC	CASSYHRETQYF
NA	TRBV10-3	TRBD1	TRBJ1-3	TGTGCCATCAGTGGACAGGGGGAAAACACCATATATTTT	CAISGQGENTIYF
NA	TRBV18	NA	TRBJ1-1	TGTGCCAGCTCACCGCGGGTGTCTGGAGTAGGCACTGAAGCTTTCTTT	CASSPRVSGVGTEAFF
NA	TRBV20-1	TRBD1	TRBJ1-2	TGCAGTGCTCGTGGACAGGGAAACTATGGCTACACCTTC	CSARGQGNYGYTF